This T cell receptor beta chain was documented in a study of blood T cell repertoires in COVID-19. Across the whole study: Italy, Spain and the United States were the sources of the convalescent and acute COVID-19 samples. PBMCs, B-cell-depleted T cells, or T cells provided the cDNA or gDNA that made up the material.

Germline V CDR1 and CDR2: SGDLS, YYNGEE. V lost 6 bases, J lost 4 bases, and 18 bases lay in between. The CDR3 is 15 residues long. This clone was recorded only once. Original methodology: Counts of nucleated cells, estimated from reference gene primer amplification, were obtained. The repertoire was sequenced with immunoSEQ multiplex PCR; TCRdb's copy has only in-frame clones and lacks some. V and J calls and clone size are copied from that table; D and trimming were computed from the DNA. The data hold 40,000 or so clones, with around 86% observed a single time. The specimen was peripheral blood. The V and J genes are TRBV9 and TRBJ2-3; possible D gene TRBD1, 5 bases. The sequence was collected from a man aged 35-49 years with active COVID-19. The CDR3 coding sequence is TGTGCCAGCACCCAAAAGGGGTCGTTCGCAGATACGCAGTATTTT. Encoded protein: CASTQKGSFADTQYF.